This T cell receptor (beta chain) appears in the sequencing data of a study of T cell responses to AZD1222 COVID-19 vaccine. Study-wide results and limits: Targets within unmutated variant regions were reportedly found for nearly half of spike-specific TCRs. The number of AZD1222 recipients seropositive at baseline was only five to seven. Vaccine-associated CD4 TCRs spanned spike, dominant at 160-218 and 743-854.

Concerning this clone: Its cognate antigen is unknown.

Generated by immunoSEQ multiplex PCR, the TCRdb table keeps only in-frame clones and is missing some. The sample yields around 150,000 clones, roughly 90% seen once. This CDR3 region has 14 residues. Germline CDR1 KGHDR, CDR2 SFDVKD. Trimming removed 4 bases from V and 8 bases from J, with 16 bases in between. The genes are TRBV24-1 and TRBJ1-2; D might be TRBD1 (5 bases). The TCR was taken from an adult who received the AZD1222 COVID-19 vaccine. The material sequenced was peripheral blood, taken 28 days after the second AZD1222 dose. In DNA form, the CDR3 reads TGTGCCACCAGTGACTCCGGGGCCACCGGGGGCTACACCTTC. Translating gives CATSDSGATGGYTF.